The following is a TCR beta chain sequence with its context. These data come from a study of shared clonotypes between healthy human individuals. The CDR3 sequence is 14 residues long. The V end was cut by 4 bases, the J end by 2 bases, with 12 bases between. Germline assignment: CDR1 SEHNR and CDR2 FQNEAQ (reference sequence). Clones were read by immunoSEQ multiplex PCR, and TCRdb kept only the in-frame ones, dropping some. The table includes more than 2,000,000 clones, 90% to 95% detected once. The sequence derives from a man aged 18 to 35 in good health. Some clones in this sample may be carry-over from other donors' samples. The source material was naive CD4+ T cells from PBMCs. The subset here: CD45RA+ positively selected. The chain joins TRBV7-9 to TRBJ2-7; possibly TRBD2 for D (5 bases). The CDR3 nucleotides are TGTGCCAGCAGCTACCAAAGCGGCCCCTACGAGCAGTACTTC. Translation: CASSYQSGPYEQYF.